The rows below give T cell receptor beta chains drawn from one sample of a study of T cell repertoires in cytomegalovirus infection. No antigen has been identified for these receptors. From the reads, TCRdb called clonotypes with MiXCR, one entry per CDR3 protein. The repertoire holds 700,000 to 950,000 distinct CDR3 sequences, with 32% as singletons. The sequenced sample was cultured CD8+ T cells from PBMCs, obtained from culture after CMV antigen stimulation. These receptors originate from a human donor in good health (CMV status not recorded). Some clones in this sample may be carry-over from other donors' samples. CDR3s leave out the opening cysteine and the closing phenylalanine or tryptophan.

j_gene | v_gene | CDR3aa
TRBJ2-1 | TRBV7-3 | ASSFSGGGSYNGQF
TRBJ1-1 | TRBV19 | ASSIGRMPAF
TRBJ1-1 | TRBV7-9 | ASSAPGGAEAF
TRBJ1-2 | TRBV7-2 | ASPGTGGGYGYT
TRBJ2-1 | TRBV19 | ASGGDRRSYNEQF
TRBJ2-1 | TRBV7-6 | ASSPIAGGPDEQF
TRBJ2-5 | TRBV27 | ASSAGREYQETQY
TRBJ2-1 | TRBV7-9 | ASSLAGKIRSYNEQF
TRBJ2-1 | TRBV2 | ASSEKGGTGGLEQF
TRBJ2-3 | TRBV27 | ASKEQGVATDTQY
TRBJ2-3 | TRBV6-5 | ASSFSMGTGLPITDTQY
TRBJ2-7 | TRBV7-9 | ASSLRDRLHEQY
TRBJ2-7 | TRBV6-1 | ASSERVLTGRSYEQY
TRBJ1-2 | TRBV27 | ASSPPGQPYGYT
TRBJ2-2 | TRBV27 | ASSLRGQGDTGELF
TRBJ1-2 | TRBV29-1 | SVSTGQAIYGYT
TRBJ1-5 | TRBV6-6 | ASSRATTWDNQPQH
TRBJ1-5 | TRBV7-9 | ASSLVPGVNQPQH
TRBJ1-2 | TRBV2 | ASSESEMGWGPNYGYT
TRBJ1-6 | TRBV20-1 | SAATRGVDYNSPLH
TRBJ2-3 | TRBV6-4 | ASSERPLSGQGSDTQY
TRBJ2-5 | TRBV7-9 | ASSLVQGQETQY
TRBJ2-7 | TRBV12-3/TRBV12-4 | ATADDLYEQY
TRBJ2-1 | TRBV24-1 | ATSDTRTSGGLTDYNEQF
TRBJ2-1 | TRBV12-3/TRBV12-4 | ASSFARAGVYNEQF
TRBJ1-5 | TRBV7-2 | ASTQGPGNQPQH
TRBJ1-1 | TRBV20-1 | SARDYHRNTEAF
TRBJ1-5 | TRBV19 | ASSIMETGELGQPQH
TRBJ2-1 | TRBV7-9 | ASSLVGQF
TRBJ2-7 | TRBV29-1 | SAPGPRVGEQY
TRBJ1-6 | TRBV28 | ASWRQGDAPLH
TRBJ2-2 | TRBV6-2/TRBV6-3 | ASSYWFPGQGGELF
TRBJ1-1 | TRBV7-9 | ASSTPGQNTEAF
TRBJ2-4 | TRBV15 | ATSRDPPN
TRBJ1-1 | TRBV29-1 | SVHRATIDEAF
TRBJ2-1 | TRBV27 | ASSHPGRQVLREQF
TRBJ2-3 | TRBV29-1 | SVEKRRLMPDTQY
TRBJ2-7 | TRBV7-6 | ASSWGQAYYEQY
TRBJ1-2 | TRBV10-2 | ASSESRGLYGYT
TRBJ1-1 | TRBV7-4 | ASSSTGGDPEAF
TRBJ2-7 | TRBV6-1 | ATRVYSYEQY
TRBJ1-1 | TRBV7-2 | ASSSMGARGVAEAF
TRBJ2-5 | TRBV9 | ASSVARSVGETQY
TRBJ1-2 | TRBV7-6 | ASSSSPGQGLNYGYT
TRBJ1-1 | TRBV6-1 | ASSNNRALNTEAF
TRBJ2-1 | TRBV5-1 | ASSPGLAGRGNEQF
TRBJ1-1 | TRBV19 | ASRPGHANLGAEAF
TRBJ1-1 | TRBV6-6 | ASKQADTNTEAF
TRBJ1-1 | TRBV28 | ASSFPDRGNTEAF
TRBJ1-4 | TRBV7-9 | ASSPMGRIPMKKLF